This paragraph covers one T cell receptor beta chain sequence. This entry belongs to a study of blood T cells in healthy people across ages. The germline V gene has CDR1 SQVTM and CDR2 ANQGSEA. The CDR3 covers 11 residues. V lost 4 bases, J lost 7 bases, and 10 bases lay in between. The authors ran a second PCR of roughly 7 to 11 cycles using a sample-barcoded 5' primer and a J-beta primer mix. TCRdb ran MiXCR on the 5' RACE reads and lists one entry per CDR3 protein. Altogether about 680,000 distinct CDR3 sequences are present, roughly 50% being singletons, with the ten largest covering under 35%. The sequenced material came from blood. This TCR was recovered from an older woman in good health. The chain couples TRBV29-1 to TRBJ1-1, with D possibly matching TRBD1 (5 bases). The CDR3 region has the DNA TGCAGCGTTGGGGGGAACGGTGAAGCTTTCTTT. Translated, it gives CSVGGNGEAFF.